This is a list of T cell receptor beta chains from one sample in a study of blood T cell repertoires in COVID-19. The table came from immunoSEQ multiplex PCR; TCRdb's copy has only in-frame clones and leaves some out. The sample consists of a few hundred thousand clones, over 70% of them appearing once. Material: PBMCs or T cells enriched from blood (not recorded which). The source of these receptors is a man aged 25 to 40 who had recovered from COVID-19. CDR3s leave out the opening cysteine and the closing phenylalanine or tryptophan. Clone size appears in some rows only: once, few, many, or a class for an expanded clone.

CDR3,V,J,size
ASSLRTGGNYGYT,TRBV2,TRBJ1-2,-
ASSLQGNTEAF,TRBV7-9,TRBJ1-1,-
ASSLEAGGLHEQF,TRBV5-5,TRBJ2-1,-
ASNPGGDYNEQF,TRBV6-5,TRBJ2-1,-
SASFFGGQGADQETQY,TRBV20-1,TRBJ2-5,-
SARQSYEQY,TRBV20-1,TRBJ2-7,-
ASSGQGNTNEKLF,TRBV9,TRBJ1-4,-
ASSEARERDTQY,TRBV2,TRBJ2-3,-
ASSVDSNYGYT,TRBV9,TRBJ1-2,-
ASSYRGGETQY,TRBV6-6,TRBJ2-5,-
ASSFRGSYEQY,TRBV27,TRBJ2-7,-
ASSPTGGTDTQY,TRBV7-9,TRBJ2-3,few
ASSTATSGGYEQF,TRBV5-5,TRBJ2-1,-
ASTDRDSSNTEAF,TRBV19,TRBJ1-1,-
ASSLASGANVLT,TRBV7-9,TRBJ2-6,-
ASSLPLGGGGQPQH,TRBV19,TRBJ1-5,-
ASSWPSGQGTPMPDIQY,TRBV7-9,TRBJ2-4,-
ASSIAGPRGEKLF,TRBV19,TRBJ1-4,-